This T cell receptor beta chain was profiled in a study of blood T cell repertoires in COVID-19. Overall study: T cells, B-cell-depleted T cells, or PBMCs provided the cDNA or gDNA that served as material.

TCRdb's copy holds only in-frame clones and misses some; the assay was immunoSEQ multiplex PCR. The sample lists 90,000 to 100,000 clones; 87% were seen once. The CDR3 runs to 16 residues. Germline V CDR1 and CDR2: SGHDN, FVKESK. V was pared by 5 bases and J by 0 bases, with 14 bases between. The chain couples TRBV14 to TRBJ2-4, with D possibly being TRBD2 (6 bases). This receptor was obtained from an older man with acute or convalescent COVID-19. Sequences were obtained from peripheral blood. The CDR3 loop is CASSEGLLLAKNIQYF. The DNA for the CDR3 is TGTGCCAGCAGCGAGGGACTCCTACTAGCCAAAAACATTCAGTACTTC.